The 15 T cell receptor beta chains below were found in one sample sequenced in a study of resident and recirculating memory T cells in vitiligo. Sequencing used immunoSEQ multiplex PCR; TCRdb keeps in-frame clones, though not all of them. The table includes 75,000 to 85,000 clones, about 90% detected once. Sequenced material: blood. The receptors derive from a male donor with vitiligo.

There are a few counts of this clone. V is TRBV28 and J is TRBJ2-5, with unresolved D. In germline, CDR1 is MDHEN, CDR2 SYDVKM. The CDR3 loop spans 15 amino acids. V lost 6 bases to trimming and J lost 1 base, with 15 bases between them. The CDR3 sequence is CASSLESWLQETQYF. The CDR3 region has the DNA TGTGCCAGCAGCCTCGAATCGTGGCTCCAAGAGACCCAGTACTTC.

The chain employs TRBV27 and TRBJ2-7; D perhaps matches TRBD2 (7 bases). CDR1 and CDR2 from the germline V gene are MNHEY and SMNVEV (reference sequence). This CDR3 is built from 14 residues. Trimming cost V 7 bases and J 5 bases, with 18 bases left between them. CDR3 nucleotides: TGTGCCAGCACCGGGGGGCCTGGAGTCCACGAGCAGTACTTC. It specifies CASTGGPGVHEQYF.

The chain links TRBV28 to TRBJ2-2; 7 bases are a match to TRBD1. V trimming: 6 bases; J trimming: 5 bases; junction bases outside the gene matches: 12. Germline V gene data show CDR1 as MDHEN and CDR2 as SYDVKM. The CDR3 covers 16 residues. The CDR3 DNA sequence: TGTGCCAGCAGCGACGAGACAGGGTGGGGGACCGGGGAGCTGTTTTTT. Its protein is CASSDETGWGTGELFF.

The J gene is TRBJ2-7, the V gene TRBV7-6, with 12 bases fitting TRBD1. J gave up 4 bases and V 5 bases, and 6 bases lay outside the gene matches. The CDR3 is 15 residues long. Germline CDR1 reads SGHVS; CDR2 reads FNYEAQ. The CDR3 DNA is TGTGCCAGCAGCCCGGGGGACAGGGGGCAGTACGAGCAGTACTTC. As protein: CASSPGDRGQYEQYF. Full variable domain (missing parts from reference TRBV7-6 and TRBJ2-7): GAGVSQSPRYKVTKRGQDVALRCDPISGHVSLYWYRQALGQGPEFLTYFNYEAQQDKSGLPNDRFSAERPEGSISTLTIQRTEQRDSAMYRCASSPGDRGQYEQYFGPGTRLTVT.

The gene calls are TRBV28 and TRBJ1-1; maybe TRBD1 (6 bases). The V and J ends lost 6 bases and 3 bases respectively, with 20 bases between them. Germline loops: CDR1 MDHEN, CDR2 SYDVKM. The CDR3 contains 16 residues. CDR3 residues: CASSSRQAFLDTEAFF. In DNA, the CDR3 is TGTGCCAGCAGCTCCCGACAGGCTTTCCTTGACACTGAAGCTTTCTTT. Filled out from reference TRBV28 and TRBJ1-1, the complete variable domain reads DVKVTQSSRYLVKRTGEKVFLECVQDMDHENMFWYRQDPGLGLRLIYFSYDVKMKEKGDIPEGYSVSREKKERFSLILESASTNQTSMYLCASSSRQAFLDTEAFFGQGTRLTVV.

The genes are TRBV6-1 and TRBJ1-2; D remains unclear. V shed 6 bases and J shed 7 bases, with 12 bases lying between them. The CDR3 has 12 residues. Germline loops: CDR1 MNHNS, CDR2 SASEGT. CDR3: CASREPRPGYTF. Here the CDR3 DNA reads TGTGCCAGCAGGGAACCCAGGCCTGGCTACACCTTC.

This clone came up once. The genes are TRBV11-2 and TRBJ2-1; no clear D. CDR3 size: 15 residues. Germline CDR1 and CDR2: SGHAT and FQNNGV. The V end was cut by 0 bases, the J end by 7 bases, with 13 bases between. The CDR3 coding sequence is TGTGCCAGCAGCTTAGATCCCCCGGCTAGTAATGAGCAGTTCTTC. It codes for CASSLDPPASNEQFF.

This chain uses TRBV27 with TRBJ2-7; 7 bases agree with TRBD2. In germline, CDR1 is MNHEY, CDR2 SMNVEV (reference sequence). After removal of 5 bases from V and 3 bases from J, the junction contained 10 bases not matched to a gene. CDR3 size: 15 residues. The CDR3, as DNA: TGTGCCAGCAGTACAAGAGGGACTATACTCTACGAGCAGTACTTC. It is translated as CASSTRGTILYEQYF.

The gene calls are TRBV29-1 and TRBJ2-3; D unresolved. Per germline, CDR1 SQVTM and CDR2 ANQGSEA. Trimming pared 3 bases from V and 5 bases from J, leaving 12 bases between. CDR3 length: 13 amino acids. The CDR3 region is CSVDNSPQDTQYF. CDR3 bases: TGCAGCGTTGACAACAGCCCACAAGATACGCAGTATTTT.

The chain employs TRBV18 and TRBJ2-5; no reliable D call. Trimming cost V 0 bases and J 4 bases, with 6 bases left between them. Per germline, CDR1 KGHSH and CDR2 LQKENI. The CDR3 sequence is 13 residues long. Here the CDR3 DNA reads TGTGCCAGCTCACCACCTTCCATAGAGACCCAGTACTTC. This encodes CASSPPSIETQYF. The full variable domain, its missing parts supplied by reference TRBV18 and TRBJ2-5, is NAGVMQNPRHLVRRRGQEARLRCSPMKGHSHVYWYRQLPEEGLKFMVYLQKENIIDESGMPKERFSAEFPKEGPSILRIQQVVRGDSAAYFCASSPPSIETQYFGPGTRLLVL.

The chain joins TRBV6-6 to TRBJ1-1, with D hard to call. The V end was cut by 0 bases, the J end by 1 base, with 9 bases between. The germline V gene has CDR1 MNHNY and CDR2 SVGAGI (reference sequence). This CDR3 comprises 15 residues. The DNA of the CDR3 is TGTGCCAGCAGTTACTCGGCGGCTACGAACACTGAAGCTTTCTTT. This gives the protein CASSYSAATNTEAFF.

In this sample, this clone turned up once. The chain has TRBV6-1 and TRBJ1-5, with D maybe TRBD1 (6 bases). Germline loops: CDR1 MNHNS, CDR2 SASEGT. The CDR3 runs to 18 residues. The ends were cut back, 4 bases at V and 9 bases at J, with 28 bases in the middle. The CDR3 region is CASSGDQFGTFREGPQHF. In DNA form, the CDR3 reads TGTGCCAGCAGTGGAGACCAATTCGGGACATTTAGGGAGGGGCCCCAGCATTTT.

The chain has TRBV7-3 and TRBJ2-1; weak D call: TRBD2 (6 bases). This CDR3 spans 15 amino acids. Trimming cost V 5 bases and J 0 bases, with 11 bases left between them. Germline CDR1 and CDR2: SGHTA and FQGTGA. The DNA of the CDR3 is TGTGCCAGCAGCCGGGACGGGAGCTCCTACAATGAGCAGTTCTTC. The encoded protein is CASSRDGSSYNEQFF.

The chain is built from TRBV6-1 and TRBJ1-2, with D maybe TRBD1 (6 bases). Germline V gene sequence: CDR1 MNHNS, CDR2 SASEGT. The CDR3 runs 14 residues. The ends were cut back, 1 base at V and 4 bases at J, with 10 bases in the middle. The CDR3 protein is CASSEEAGAYGYTF. CDR3 DNA: TGTGCCAGCAGTGAAGAAGCAGGGGCCTATGGCTACACCTTC.

This chain uses TRBV2 with TRBJ1-2; 10 bases match TRBD1. With 1 base clipped from V and 5 bases from J, the junction kept 4 bases outside the gene matches. Per germline, CDR1 SNHLY and CDR2 FYNNEI. The CDR3 is 15 amino acids. CDR3 sequence reads: CASSEGTGGGYGYTF. The CDR3 coding sequence is TGTGCCAGCAGTGAAGGGACAGGGGGAGGGTATGGCTACACCTTC.